These 31 T cell receptor beta chains originate from one sample sequenced in a study of blood T cell repertoires in COVID-19. Using immunoSEQ multiplex PCR, the repertoire was profiled, and TCRdb retains in-frame clones only, with some absent. The sample records about 53,000 clones, around 79% being singletons. Sequencing was done on a sample of peripheral blood. These receptors were taken from a man between 70 and 80 years old with active or convalescent COVID-19.

V and J are TRBV7-9 and TRBJ2-5; TRBD1 aligns across 7 bases. CDR3 length equals 14 residues. V dropped 3 bases and J dropped 4; count of bases not matched to a gene: 5. Per germline, CDR1 SEHNR and CDR2 FQNEAQ (reference sequence). The CDR3 region has the DNA TGTGCCAGCAGCTTTGCAGGGGGAAGAGAGACCCAGTACTTC. It encodes CASSFAGGRETQYF. Complete variable domain (other parts from reference TRBV7-9 and TRBJ2-5): DTGVSQNPRHKITKRGQNVTFRCDPISEHNRLYWYRQTLGQGPEFLTYFQNEAQLEKSRLLSDRFSAERPKGSFSTLEIQRTEQGDSAMYLCASSFAGGRETQYFGPGTRLLVL.

V usage is TRBV23-1 and J usage is TRBJ1-4; D is possibly TRBD1 (5 bases). TRBV23-1 is labeled an ORF, and its function is uncertain. This CDR3 has 14 residues. With 1 base removed from V and 7 bases from J, the gap between germline ends came to 10 bases. The CDR3 coding sequence is TGCGCCAGCAGTCAATTCGGGGGAAGTGAAAAACTGTTTTTT. This translates into CASSQFGGSEKLFF.

This clone showed up just once. The genes are TRBV5-1 and TRBJ2-1; D gene ambiguous. Trimming pared 1 base from V and 6 bases from J, leaving 17 bases between. This CDR3 has 16 amino acids. CDR1 and CDR2 (germline): SGHRS, YFSETQ. The chain's CDR3 is CASSLNLSPRPNEQFF. The CDR3 bases are TGCGCCAGCAGCTTGAACCTGTCCCCTAGACCCAATGAGCAGTTCTTC. The full variable domain, with the rest looked up from reference TRBV5-1 and TRBJ2-1, is KAGVTQTPRYLIKTRGQQVTLSCSPISGHRSVSWYQQTPGQGLQFLFEYFSETQRNKGNFPGRFSGRQFSNSRSEMNVSTLELGDSALYLCASSLNLSPRPNEQFFGPGTRLTVL.

V and J are TRBV2 and TRBJ2-2; 9 nucleotides match TRBD1. The germline V gene has CDR1 SNHLY and CDR2 FYNNEI. The CDR3 has 13 amino acids. J lost 5 bases, V lost 6 bases, and 1 base had no gene match. The CDR3 loop is CASRGQGTGELFF. The CDR3 nucleotides are TGTGCCAGCAGAGGACAGGGGACCGGGGAGCTGTTTTTT. The variable domain in full, completed from reference TRBV2 and TRBJ2-2, reads EPEVTQTPSHQVTQMGQEVILRCVPISNHLYFYWYRQILGQKVEFLVSFYNNEISEKSEIFDDQFSVERPDGSNFTLKIRSTKLEDSAMYFCASRGQGTGELFFGEGSRLTVL.

The rearrangement links TRBV21-1 to TRBJ1-2; the table calls TRBD1, which could not be checked here. TRBV21-1 is tagged as a pseudogene. The CDR3 loop spans 15 amino acids. The CDR3 nucleotides are TGTGCCAGCAGCAAAGGACTGGGGCTAATGTATGGCTACACCTTC. Its protein product is CASSKGLGLMYGYTF.

The chain carries TRBV5-6 and TRBJ2-7; the match to TRBD2 covers 7 bases. The V segment lost 2 bases and the J segment 4 bases; nucleotides outside the gene matches: 9. The CDR3 extends over 15 amino acids. Germline values: CDR1 SGHDT, CDR2 YYEEEE. This chain's CDR3 is CASSFMAGDRYEQYF. In nucleotides, the CDR3 is TGTGCCAGCAGCTTTATGGCGGGAGATCGGTACGAGCAGTACTTC.

This chain links TRBV28 with TRBJ2-7; a possible D gene is TRBD1 (5 bases). Germline V lookup: CDR1 MDHEN, CDR2 SYDVKM. The CDR3 loop spans 15 amino acids. V was clipped by 5 bases and J by 0 bases, with 14 bases between them. The CDR3 spells CASSPRGHFSYEQYF. The CDR3 coding sequence is TGTGCCAGCAGTCCAAGGGGCCATTTCTCCTACGAGCAGTACTTC.

The chain combines TRBV24-1 with TRBJ1-2, with TRBD1 identical over 8 bases. V lost 1 base to trimming and J lost 7 bases; unmatched junction nucleotides: 7. This CDR3 spans 15 amino acids. Germline V lookup: CDR1 KGHDR, CDR2 SFDVKD. The CDR3 protein is CATSDFGRGQGGYTF. The CDR3 DNA follows: TGTGCCACCAGTGATTTTGGCAGGGGGCAAGGTGGCTACACCTTC.

The chain couples TRBV3-1 (or the pseudogene TRBV3-2) to TRBJ2-2, with D uncertain. Germline V CDR1 and CDR2: LGHDT, YNNKEL (reference sequence). The CDR3 length is 12 residues. V lost 2 bases and J lost 7, with 5 bases in between. DNA for the CDR3: TGTGCCAGCAGCCAATCCAGCGGGGAGCTGTTTTTT. This encodes CASSQSSGELFF.

The V and J genes are TRBV4-2 and TRBJ1-1; D uncertain. The CDR3 runs to 15 residues. The germline V gene has CDR1 LGHNA and CDR2 YNFKEQ. The V end was cut by 6 bases, the J end by 3 bases, with 17 bases between. CDR3 region: CASSPSGVRYTEAFF. CDR3 nucleotide sequence: TGTGCCAGCAGTCCAAGCGGGGTCAGGTACACTGAAGCTTTCTTT.

This clone was seen just once. The chain has TRBV4-1 and TRBJ1-1; 8 bases agree with TRBD1. Losses at the gene ends were 4 bases for V and 1 base for J; bases not matched to a gene: 5. The CDR3 totals 15 residues. Germline CDR1 MGHRA, CDR2 YSYEKL. CDR3 in amino acids: CASSPGTGGNTEAFF. For the CDR3, the DNA is TGCGCCAGCAGCCCAGGGACAGGTGGGAACACTGAAGCTTTCTTT.

The rearrangement uses TRBV19 and TRBJ1-5; D is unresolved. Germline CDR1 is LNHDA and CDR2 is SQIVND (reference sequence). CDR3 length equals 14 residues. V dropped 7 bases and J dropped 3 bases, with 13 bases sitting between them. In nucleotides, the CDR3 is TGTGCCAGTACCGGGAGAGGGAACAATCAGCCCCAGCATTTT. It yields the protein CASTGRGNNQPQHF.

This rearrangement joins TRBV6-5 to TRBJ2-7; 8 nucleotides line up with TRBD2. Germline values: CDR1 MNHEY, CDR2 SVGAGI. V shed 6 bases, J shed 6 bases, and the junction held 7 bases outside the gene matches. The length of the CDR3 is 13 residues. The CDR3 bases are TGTGCCAGCAGCCCAGGGAGCGGGGGCGAGCAGTACTTC. Its protein product is CASSPGSGGEQYF.

V is TRBV18 and J is TRBJ2-5; D not resolved. In germline, CDR1 is KGHSH, CDR2 LQKENI. The CDR3 has 13 amino acids. Trimming stripped 2 bases from V and 2 bases from J, with 6 bases between. CDR3 amino acids: CASSPSLQETQYF. The CDR3 bases are TGTGCCAGCTCACCATCTCTGCAAGAGACCCAGTACTTC.

The chain couples TRBV6-5 to TRBJ1-2; D is undetermined. V was clipped by 3 bases and J by 4 bases, with 9 bases between them. CDR3 length equals 13 residues. Per the germline V gene, CDR1 is MNHEY and CDR2 is SVGAGI. CDR3 sequence (DNA): TGTGCCAGCAGTTATTCACAGCTCTATGGCTACACCTTC. It codes for CASSYSQLYGYTF.

CDR3 loop: CASSFATGEGNTEAFF. The CDR3 bases are TGTGCCAGCAGTTTCGCGACTGGCGAAGGGAACACTGAAGCTTTCTTT. This sequence joins TRBV27 and TRBJ1-1; the D is unclear. This CDR3 region has 16 residues. The V and J ends lost 3 bases and 1 base respectively, with 15 bases between them. CDR1 and CDR2 (germline): MNHEY, SMNVEV (reference sequence).

This sequence joins TRBV18 and TRBJ1-2; perhaps TRBD1 as D (5 bases). CDR1 and CDR2 from the germline V gene are KGHSH and LQKENI. The CDR3 spans 15 residues. Trimming cost V 3 bases and J 0 bases, with 11 bases left between them. DNA of the CDR3: TGTGCCAGCTCACCCAGATCGGACACTAACTATGGCTACACCTTC. Translated: CASSPRSDTNYGYTF.

The rearrangement joins TRBV2 to TRBJ2-1; 13 nucleotides agree with TRBD2. The CDR3 sequence is 16 residues long. The trim removed 5 bases at V and 7 bases at J, leaving 8 bases unmatched. From germline, CDR1 is SNHLY and CDR2 FYNNEI. CDR3 in DNA: TGTGCCAGCAGTCGGACTAGCGGGGGCTCTAATAATGAGCAGTTCTTC. As protein: CASSRTSGGSNNEQFF.

The table lists this clone with a few counts. The chain recombines TRBV27 with TRBJ1-2; no reliable D call. The CDR3 contains 13 residues. V was pared by 3 bases and J by 2 bases, with 7 bases between. In germline, CDR1 is MNHEY, CDR2 SMNVEV (reference sequence). CDR3 protein: CASSFSVNYGYTF. CDR3 in DNA: TGTGCCAGCAGTTTTTCAGTGAACTATGGCTACACCTTC.

The chain recombines TRBV14 with TRBJ2-5, with TRBD1 identical over 10 bases. The germline V gene has CDR1 SGHDN and CDR2 FVKESK. The CDR3 contains 15 residues. V was pared by 4 bases and J by 5 bases, with 7 bases of the junction left unmatched. CDR3: CASSRRQGAGETQYF. In DNA form, the CDR3 reads TGTGCCAGCAGCCGAAGACAGGGGGCGGGTGAGACCCAGTACTTC.

V and J are TRBV10-3 and TRBJ2-7, with 10 bases aligning to TRBD2. This CDR3 has 16 residues. Per germline, CDR1 ENHRY and CDR2 SYGVKD. J was trimmed by 0 bases and V by 10 bases; bases with no gene match: 12. The CDR3 loop reads CATQRTSGLFSYEQYF. Written as DNA, the CDR3 is TGTGCCACCCAACGGACTAGCGGACTCTTCTCCTACGAGCAGTACTTC.

This chain connects TRBV6-2 or TRBV6-3 to TRBJ2-7, with 11 bases lining up with TRBD1. The CDR3 has 16 residues. J gave up 6 bases and V 6 bases, and 13 bases lay outside the gene matches. Germline CDR1 MNHEY, CDR2 SVGEGT. CDR3 loop: CASSPGGGQGVFEQYF. The CDR3 DNA reads TGTGCCAGCAGCCCTGGGGGGGGACAGGGGGTATTCGAGCAGTACTTC.

The chain is built from TRBV7-3 and TRBJ2-1, with 7 positions matching TRBD1. The ends lost 5 bases at V and 5 bases at J; junction bases unmatched: 6. The CDR3 is made up of 14 amino acids. Germline loops: CDR1 SGHTA, CDR2 FQGTGA. The CDR3 loop is CASSPTGTDNEQFF. CDR3 nucleotide sequence: TGTGCCAGCAGCCCAACCGGGACAGACAATGAGCAGTTCTTC.

The chain links TRBV7-9 to TRBJ2-1; 7 bases line up with TRBD1. The V gene's germline CDR1 is SEHNR and CDR2 FQNEAQ (reference sequence). Germline trimming cut 5 bases from V and 6 bases from J; bases unmatched to any gene: 19. The CDR3 totals 18 residues. CDR3 DNA sequence: TGTGCCAGCAGCCCTATGCTCAGAGGGGGCGAAAAGGGCAATGAGCAGTTCTTC. This encodes CASSPMLRGGEKGNEQFF.

This clone was counted only a few times. The gene calls are TRBV6-2 or TRBV6-3 and TRBJ2-7; possible D gene TRBD1, 6 bases. Trimming pared 0 bases from V and 0 bases from J, leaving 6 bases between. This CDR3 has 14 amino acids. Germline assignment: CDR1 MNHEY and CDR2 SVGEGT. Written as DNA, the CDR3 is TGTGCCAGCAGTTACTCAGGGGGCTCCTACGAGCAGTACTTC. Its protein is CASSYSGGSYEQYF.

The V and J genes are TRBV9 and TRBJ1-2; TRBD1 matches at 9 bases. After removal of 2 bases from V and 5 bases from J, the junction contained 7 bases not matched to a gene. The CDR3 has 15 amino acids. CDR1 is SGDLS and CDR2 is YYNGEE in the germline V gene. The CDR3 reads CASSVEGQGFYGYTF. As DNA, the CDR3 is TGTGCCAGCAGCGTTGAGGGACAGGGCTTTTATGGCTACACCTTC.

This clone was recorded at least ten times. V gene TRBV19 combines with J gene TRBJ1-4; the match to TRBD1 covers 10 bases. V shed 5 bases, J shed 5 bases, and the junction held 5 bases outside the gene matches. The length of the CDR3 is 15 residues. Germline V lookup: CDR1 LNHDA, CDR2 SQIVND (reference sequence). CDR3 amino acids: CASSLGTGVNEKLFF. The CDR3 DNA reads as TGTGCCAGTAGTCTGGGGACAGGGGTGAATGAAAAACTGTTTTTT.

The chain links TRBV20-1 to TRBJ2-2; D may be TRBD2 (5 bases). Germline CDR1 is DFQATT and CDR2 is SNEGSKA (reference sequence). The CDR3 contains 13 residues. Trimming took off 3 bases at V and 7 bases at J, with 12 bases between the two ends. CDR3 DNA: TGCAGTGCTAGTAGGAGGAATGGCGGGGAGCTGTTTTTT. Translation gives CSASRRNGGELFF.

V usage is TRBV19 and J usage is TRBJ1-6; 11 nucleotides line up with TRBD1. With 4 bases clipped from V and 0 bases from J, the junction kept 5 bases outside the gene matches. The CDR3 has 18 amino acids. CDR1 is LNHDA, CDR2 SQIVND, per germline (reference sequence). CDR3 sequence: CASSTAGTGGSYNSPLHF. DNA of the CDR3: TGTGCCAGTAGTACGGCCGGGACAGGGGGCTCCTATAATTCACCCCTCCACTTT.

This clone was seen more than once but under ten times. This rearrangement joins TRBV5-8 to TRBJ2-7; D is perhaps TRBD1 (6 bases). Germline CDR1 reads SGHTS; CDR2 reads YDEGEE. The V gene lost 2 bases and the J gene lost 0 bases, with 12 bases spanning the gap. This CDR3 is 15 amino acids long. The DNA of the CDR3 is TGTGCCAGCAGCTTCGACAGGTCCAACTCCTACGAGCAGTACTTC. Residues: CASSFDRSNSYEQYF. Full variable domain (remainder filled in from reference TRBV5-8 and TRBJ2-7): EAGVTQSPTHLIKTRGQQATLRCSPISGHTSVYWYQQALGLGLQFLLWYDEGEERNRGNFPPRFSGRQFPNYSSELNVNALELEDSALYLCASSFDRSNSYEQYFGPGTRLTVT.

The V and J genes are TRBV11-2 and TRBJ2-1; 8 nucleotides match TRBD2. Trimming removed 5 bases from V and 9 bases from J; junction bases left unmatched: 9. This CDR3 comprises 14 residues. The germline gives CDR1 SGHAT, CDR2 FQNNGV. The chain's CDR3 is CASSQAGGGGEQFF. In DNA, the CDR3 is TGTGCCAGCAGCCAAGCCGGGGGGGGTGGTGAGCAGTTCTTC.